This entry describes one T cell receptor (beta chain). What it binds is unknown. CDR1 is MDHEN, CDR2 SYDVKM, per germline. This CDR3 has 11 amino acids. The germline V and J ends were trimmed by 5 bases and 7 bases, with 9 bases remaining between them. Sorted CD4+ subsets: naive, central memory, regulatory, stem cell-like memory (CD45RO/CCR7/CD25/CD127/CD95/CD27 panel). These data come from a study of beta chain features in type 1 diabetes. The sequenced template was cDNA made from the entire isolated RNA. TCRdb's table, derived via immunoSEQ multiplex PCR, lists solely in-frame clones and lacks some. The sample lists around 340,000 clones, 9.3% occurring once. Findings and limits, study-wide: Shorter TCRB CDR3s, moderately but significantly so, were found in Type 1 diabetes patients in all four CD4+ subsets. Any HLA effect on TCRB rearrangement was left unresolved by small sub-analyses. More deletions and fewer insertions at VDJ junctions were seen in type 1 diabetes patients.

The sequenced sample consisted of central memory CD4+ T cells from blood. The chain has TRBV28 and TRBJ2-7; no reliable D call. The receptor comes from a man in his thirties or forties with type 1 diabetes. The CDR3 spells CASSKTQEQYF. The CDR3 bases are TGTGCCAGCAGTAAGACGCAAGAGCAGTACTTC.